A single sample is the source of the 28 T cell receptor beta chains below, sequenced in a study of siplizumab effects on memory and regulatory T cells. Assay used: immunoSEQ multiplex PCR; TCRdb lists only in-frame clones, some missing. Of 100,000 or so clones listed, 85% to 95% are singletons. The specimen sequenced was Tregs sorted from blood. All receptors come from a human donor in good health.

In this sample, this clone turned up a few times. This rearrangement joins TRBV13 to TRBJ2-2; 15 bases match TRBD2. The CDR3 length is 19 residues. Germline V gene lookup returns CDR1 PRHDT and CDR2 FYEKMQ (reference sequence). V lost 4 bases to trimming and J lost 4 bases; unmatched junction nucleotides: 10. The DNA for the CDR3 is TGTGCCAGCAGCTCTTGGACTAGCGGGAGGGGGTCGGCCACCGGGGAGCTGTTTTTT. Translated: CASSSWTSGRGSATGELFF.

The rearrangement joins TRBV18 to TRBJ2-2; TRBD2 aligns across 7 bases. With V trimmed by 7 bases and J by 6 bases, 8 bases remained unmatched. Looked up from germline, CDR1 is KGHSH and CDR2 is LQKENI. The CDR3 length is 14 residues. The CDR3 loop reads CASYPAGIPGELFF. The CDR3 region has the DNA TGTGCCAGCTACCCAGCGGGGATCCCCGGGGAGCTGTTTTTT.

The genes are TRBV6-5 and TRBJ2-2; 7 bases line up with TRBD1. This CDR3 has 14 residues. Germline V lookup: CDR1 MNHEY, CDR2 SVGAGI. Trimming took 6 bases from V and 3 from J; bases not matched to a gene: 4. CDR3 sequence: CASRKTGYTGELFF. DNA for the CDR3: TGTGCCAGCAGGAAGACAGGGTACACCGGGGAGCTGTTTTTT.

DNA of the CDR3: TGTGCCTGGAGTACGAGGAGGGCCAACCACGAGCAGTACTTC. Encoded protein: CAWSTRRANHEQYF. This chain connects TRBV30 to TRBJ2-7, with D perhaps TRBD2 (6 bases). Trimming removed 2 bases at V and 5 bases at J, with 16 bases between. Per the germline V gene, CDR1 is GTSNPN and CDR2 is SVGIG (reference sequence). This CDR3 is 14 amino acids long.

Only one count was recorded for this clone. The chain uses TRBV5-1 and TRBJ1-1, with D unresolved. Germline V gives CDR1 SGHRS, CDR2 YFSETQ. With 4 bases removed from V and 2 bases from J, the gap between germline ends came to 9 bases. The CDR3 has 13 residues. Here the CDR3 DNA reads TGCGCCAGCAGCGTGGACCCAAACACTGAAGCTTTCTTT. Translation: CASSVDPNTEAFF.

This chain uses TRBV19 with TRBJ1-1, with D perhaps matching TRBD1 (6 bases). From germline, CDR1 is LNHDA and CDR2 SQIVND (reference sequence). CDR3 length: 15 amino acids. V was cut by 9 bases and J by 2 bases, with 19 bases left in between. CDR3 in amino acids: CASNSGAGPNTEAFF. In DNA, the CDR3 is TGTGCCAGCAATTCGGGGGCAGGACCCAACACTGAAGCTTTCTTT.

The CDR3 DNA follows: TGTGCCAGCAGCTTAAGTGGGACTAACACAGATACGCAGTATTTT. Translation: CASSLSGTNTDTQYF. This chain links TRBV7-9 with TRBJ2-3, with 7 nucleotides matching TRBD2. V was pared by 2 bases and J by 2 bases, with 4 bases of the junction left unmatched. CDR3 length: 15 residues. Germline V gene data show CDR1 as SEHNR and CDR2 as FQNEAQ (reference sequence).

The chain has TRBV2 and TRBJ2-3; 12 positions match TRBD2. Looked up from germline, CDR1 is SNHLY and CDR2 is FYNNEI. This CDR3 region has 14 residues. V was clipped by 6 bases and J by 11 bases; unmatched bases: 9. CDR3 protein: CASRRRLAGVGQYF. DNA for the CDR3: TGTGCCAGCAGAAGAAGACTAGCGGGAGTCGGGCAGTATTTT.

The V gene is TRBV9, the J gene TRBJ2-2; D possibly corresponds to TRBD1 (5 bases). V was clipped by 3 bases and J by 5 bases, with 11 bases between them. The CDR3 is made up of 14 amino acids. Germline CDR1 SGDLS, CDR2 YYNGEE. Here the CDR3 DNA reads TGTGCCAGCAGCGAGCTCAGGGAAACCGGGGAGCTGTTTTTT. This gives the protein CASSELRETGELFF.

The chain joins TRBV6-5 to TRBJ2-2; no clear D. The CDR3 is 11 amino acids. Per germline, CDR1 MNHEY and CDR2 SVGAGI. The ends were cut back, 6 bases at V and 5 bases at J, with 4 bases in the middle. This CDR3 is CASRATGELFF. The CDR3 DNA reads TGTGCCAGCAGAGCTACCGGGGAGCTGTTTTTT.

V gene TRBV29-1 combines with J gene TRBJ2-7; TRBD2 matches 10 bases. The CDR3 consists of 14 residues. Per germline, CDR1 SQVTM and CDR2 ANQGSEA. Trimming removed 2 bases from V and 5 bases from J; junction bases left unmatched: 6. The CDR3 sequence: CSVELAGAVNEQYF. The CDR3 DNA reads as TGCAGCGTTGAACTAGCGGGAGCGGTTAACGAGCAGTACTTC.

The chain links TRBV10-3 to TRBJ1-3; 7 bases agree with TRBD1. The CDR3 runs 15 residues. Trimming at V came to 4 bases and at J to 7 bases, leaving 10 bases not matched to a gene. Germline assignment: CDR1 ENHRY and CDR2 SYGVKD. The CDR3 here is CAISVPPGGRNTIYF. DNA of the CDR3: TGTGCCATCAGTGTCCCACCAGGGGGTCGGAACACCATATATTTT.

The V and J genes are TRBV5-1 and TRBJ2-1, with 7 nucleotides matching TRBD2. Looked up from germline, CDR1 is SGHRS and CDR2 is YFSETQ. The CDR3 spans 14 residues. V lost 0 bases and J lost 3; bases outside the gene matches: 0. This CDR3 reads CASSLASGYNEQFF. The DNA for the CDR3 is TGCGCCAGCAGCTTGGCTAGCGGCTACAATGAGCAGTTCTTC.

The gene calls are TRBV6-5 and TRBJ2-1, with a possible D match to TRBD2 (6 bases). This CDR3 has 14 residues. The germline CDR1 and CDR2 sequences are MNHEY and SVGAGI. V lost 5 bases, J lost 3 bases, and 11 bases lay in between. The CDR3 coding sequence is TGTGCCAGCAGTCGAGGCGGGGACTACAATGAGCAGTTCTTC. It specifies CASSRGGDYNEQFF.

The CDR3 loop is CASSLSGGRYRDTQYF. The CDR3 DNA sequence: TGTGCCAGCAGCTTGTCGGGAGGGCGATATAGGGATACGCAGTATTTT. V usage is TRBV11-2 and J usage is TRBJ2-3; 8 bases map to TRBD2. The CDR3 runs 16 residues. The V and J ends lost 3 bases and 6 bases, in that order; junction bases with no gene match: 11. Germline V gives CDR1 SGHAT, CDR2 FQNNGV.

This chain connects TRBV29-1 to TRBJ2-7; the D is unclear. The germline V gene encodes CDR1 SQVTM and CDR2 ANQGSEA. The germline V and J ends were trimmed by 4 bases and 0 bases, with 10 bases remaining between them. The CDR3 spans 13 residues. Here the CDR3 reads CSVVYFSSYEQYF. The CDR3 DNA reads TGCAGCGTTGTATACTTCAGCTCCTACGAGCAGTACTTC.

V gene TRBV9 combines with J gene TRBJ2-2; D is uncertain. The CDR3 spans 13 residues. Germline values: CDR1 SGDLS, CDR2 YYNGEE. V gave up 6 bases and J gave up 1 base, with 7 bases separating them. CDR3 DNA sequence: TGTGCCAGCAACAGTTTGAACACCGGGGAGCTGTTTTTT. Its translation: CASNSLNTGELFF.

The count of this clone is one. The V gene is TRBV5-4, the J gene TRBJ2-1; 8 bases match TRBD2. Germline CDR1 SGHNT, CDR2 YYREEE (reference sequence). The CDR3 is 17 residues long. The ends lost 5 bases at V and 5 bases at J; junction bases unmatched: 15. CDR3 DNA: TGTGCCAGCAGTCCCATAGGAGCGGGAGTCGGGAACAATGAGCAGTTCTTC. Its protein is CASSPIGAGVGNNEQFF. Full variable domain (missing parts from reference TRBV5-4 and TRBJ2-1): ETGVTQSPTHLIKTRGQQVTLRCSSQSGHNTVSWYQQALGQGPQFIFQYYREEENGRGNFPPRFSGLQFPNYSSELNVNALELDDSALYLCASSPIGAGVGNNEQFFGPGTRLTVL.

Comments on this clone: Germline is not matched at one junction end, which may reflect a read error. The chain has TRBV14 and TRBJ2-1; the match to TRBD2 covers 8 bases. CDR3 size: 15 residues. The germline V gene encodes CDR1 SGHDN and CDR2 FVKESK. The CDR3, as DNA: TGTGCCAGCAGACAAGCGGGGGTGTCCTACAATGAGCAGTTCTTC. This translates into CASRQAGVSYNEQFF.

The rearrangement links TRBV28 to TRBJ1-3; D uncertain. The germline V gene has CDR1 MDHEN and CDR2 SYDVKM. The CDR3 covers 12 residues. With 6 bases removed from V and 4 bases from J, the gap between germline ends came to 7 bases. CDR3 sequence reads: CASRSLGNTIYF. CDR3 coding DNA: TGTGCCAGCAGGAGCCTAGGAAACACCATATATTTT. The entire variable domain, with the rest obtained from reference TRBV28 and TRBJ1-3, is as follows: DVKVTQSSRYLVKRTGEKVFLECVQDMDHENMFWYRQDPGLGLRLIYFSYDVKMKEKGDIPEGYSVSREKKERFSLILESASTNQTSMYLCASRSLGNTIYFGEGSWLTVV.

This rearrangement joins TRBV5-1 to TRBJ2-3; TRBD2 aligns across 10 bases. J lost 0 bases, V lost 4 bases, and 20 bases had no gene match. The CDR3 extends over 21 amino acids. Germline lookup yields CDR1 SGHRS and CDR2 YFSETQ. CDR3 coding DNA: TGCGCCAGCAGCCGAGGGACTAGCGCGATTATCGATTTCCTTAGCACAGATACGCAGTATTTT. Translating it yields CASSRGTSAIIDFLSTDTQYF.

J is TRBJ1-2 and V is TRBV28; D ambiguous. V was pared by 8 bases and J by 5 bases, with 27 bases between. The CDR3 is 17 residues long. The V gene's germline CDR1 is MDHEN and CDR2 SYDVKM. CDR3 DNA: TGTGCCAGCGGACCACTTATGGCAGCAAGACTATGGTATGGCTACACCTTC. It yields the protein CASGPLMAARLWYGYTF.

The J gene is TRBJ1-2, the V gene TRBV28; D gene ambiguous. V was shortened by 6 bases and J by 8 bases, with 19 bases between the two germline ends. Germline V gene data show CDR1 as MDHEN and CDR2 as SYDVKM. CDR3 length: 14 residues. In DNA, the CDR3 is TGTGCCAGCAGCGATCCCGGGTACTCAACGGGCTACACCTTC. Its translation is CASSDPGYSTGYTF.

This chain links TRBV27 with TRBJ2-2; 8 bases match TRBD2. This CDR3 contains 16 residues. Losses at the gene ends were 3 bases for V and 7 bases for J; bases not matched to a gene: 10. Germline V gene sequence: CDR1 MNHEY, CDR2 SMNVEV (reference sequence). CDR3 amino acids: CASSFLRAGDDGELFF. The CDR3 DNA is TGTGCCAGCAGTTTTTTGCGAGCGGGAGACGACGGGGAGCTGTTTTTT.

This clone occurred many times. The chain joins TRBV2 to TRBJ1-5; possibly TRBD1 for D (6 bases). Trimming cost V 4 bases and J 4 bases, with 14 bases left between them. CDR3 length: 15 amino acids. Looked up from germline, CDR1 is SNHLY and CDR2 is FYNNEI. The CDR3 loop reads CASSGPDRLNQPQHF. CDR3 nucleotides: TGTGCCAGCAGTGGACCGGACAGACTAAATCAGCCCCAGCATTTT.

The rearrangement uses TRBV27 and TRBJ2-7, with D possibly called TRBD1 or TRBD2 (5 bases each). This CDR3 spans 13 amino acids. The germline V gene has CDR1 MNHEY and CDR2 SMNVEV (reference sequence). With 4 bases removed from V and 6 bases from J, the gap between germline ends came to 13 bases. As DNA, the CDR3 is TGTGCCAGCAGTTGGGGGTCGGGGACCGAGCAGTACTTC. Its translation is CASSWGSGTEQYF.

The chain links TRBV5-1 to TRBJ1-2; D gene uncertain. The V end lost 5 bases, the J end lost 4 bases, and 12 bases lay between the germline ends. The CDR3 contains 13 residues. CDR1 and CDR2 from the germline V gene are SGHRS and YFSETQ. CDR3 protein: CASSATEIYGYTF. CDR3 nucleotides: TGCGCCAGCAGTGCAACGGAGATCTATGGCTACACCTTC.

This chain uses TRBV7-8 with TRBJ1-2; D not certain. Deletions cut 5 bases from V and 8 bases from J, with 9 bases between. This CDR3 region has 11 residues. Germline V gene data show CDR1 as SGHVS and CDR2 as FQNEAQ. The DNA for the CDR3 is TGTGCCAGCAGCCCCCAGGTGGGCTACACCTTC. Translated: CASSPQVGYTF. Full variable domain (remainder filled in from reference TRBV7-8 and TRBJ1-2): GAGVSQSPRYKVAKRGQDVALRCDPISGHVSLFWYQQALGQGPEFLTYFQNEAQLDKSGLPSDRFFAERPEGSVSTLKIQRTQQEDSAVYLCASSPQVGYTFGSGTRLTVV.